The 11 T cell receptor beta chains below all came from one sample that was sequenced in a study of T cell changes during pregnancy in multiple sclerosis. TCRdb's copy holds only in-frame clones and misses some; the assay was immunoSEQ multiplex PCR. The profile covers tens of thousands of clones, with roughly 87% appearing a single time and more than 1.5% taken by the ten largest. Sequenced here: peripheral blood, sampled in the first trimester of pregnancy. The receptors come from a female donor with multiple sclerosis, enrolled in a pregnancy study.

This CDR3 is CAWSVAGETQYF. For the CDR3, the DNA is TGTGCCTGGAGTGTAGCCGGGGAGACCCAGTACTTC. V usage is TRBV30 and J usage is TRBJ2-5; no definite D call. V was shortened by 0 bases and J by 5 bases, with 7 bases between the two germline ends. Germline loops: CDR1 GTSNPN, CDR2 SVGIG (reference sequence). The CDR3 consists of 12 residues.

This sequence joins TRBV9 and TRBJ1-4, with D unclear. This CDR3 comprises 15 residues. Germline V gene lookup returns CDR1 SGDLS and CDR2 YYNGEE. V shed 1 base and J shed 6 bases, with 13 bases lying between them. CDR3 loop: CASSVSGHYDEKLFF. Written as DNA, the CDR3 is TGTGCCAGCAGCGTATCTGGTCACTACGATGAAAAACTGTTTTTT.

CDR3 region: CASSPPSGSGSNEQFF. In DNA, the CDR3 is TGTGCCAGCTCACCACCTAGCGGGAGTGGATCCAATGAGCAGTTCTTC. The rearrangement joins TRBV18 to TRBJ2-1, with 9 bases identical to TRBD2. The V segment lost 0 bases and the J segment 6 bases; nucleotides outside the gene matches: 6. CDR3 length: 16 residues. The germline gives CDR1 KGHSH, CDR2 LQKENI.

V is TRBV7-8 and J is TRBJ2-1, with D possibly matching TRBD1 (6 bases). CDR3 length: 17 amino acids. V gave up 0 bases and J gave up 4 bases, with 16 bases separating them. Germline V lookup: CDR1 SGHVS, CDR2 FQNEAQ. The CDR3 DNA is TGTGCCAGCAGCTTAGCGGCTTCAGGGGCGGTTTACAATGAGCAGTTCTTC. It yields the protein CASSLAASGAVYNEQFF.

This clone appeared once. The CDR3 region has the DNA TGTGCCAGCAGCCAAGGGCTAGCGGGAGGGCCCTCGTACGAGCAGTACTTC. Amino acid sequence: CASSQGLAGGPSYEQYF. The chain has TRBV4-2 and TRBJ2-7; 12 bases line up with TRBD2. The V gene end was trimmed by 1 base and the J gene end by 4 bases; junction bases not matched to a gene: 8. From germline, CDR1 is LGHNA and CDR2 YNFKEQ. The CDR3 loop spans 17 amino acids.

The V call is TRBV25-1, the J call TRBJ2-2; 9 nucleotides line up with TRBD2. Trimming at V came to 6 bases and at J to 1 base, leaving 3 bases not matched to a gene. Germline-derived CDR1 and CDR2 are MGHDK and SYGVNS. The CDR3 runs 15 residues. The CDR3 coding sequence is TGTGCCAGCAGGGTAGCGGGAGTGAACACCGGGGAGCTGTTTTTT. This translates into CASRVAGVNTGELFF.

The chain employs TRBV11-3 and TRBJ2-1; 14 bases align to TRBD2. V lost 5 bases and J lost 7; bases outside the gene matches: 7. The germline gives CDR1 SGHNT, CDR2 YENEEA. This CDR3 spans 16 amino acids. In DNA form, the CDR3 reads TGTGCCAGCAGCACCCGACTAGCGGGAGGGAAGAATGAGCAGTTCTTC. Translated, it gives CASSTRLAGGKNEQFF.

The CDR3 loop reads CASRPYPTGRIYEQYF. CDR3 nucleotide sequence: TGTGCCAGCAGACCCTACCCGACTGGAAGGATCTACGAGCAGTACTTC. This chain connects TRBV28 to TRBJ2-7; D is undetermined. CDR1 is MDHEN and CDR2 is SYDVKM in the germline V gene. The CDR3 loop spans 16 amino acids. V was pared by 6 bases and J by 3 bases, with 21 bases between. The whole variable domain, remainder taken from reference TRBV28 and TRBJ2-7, is DVKVTQSSRYLVKRTGEKVFLECVQDMDHENMFWYRQDPGLGLRLIYFSYDVKMKEKGDIPEGYSVSREKKERFSLILESASTNQTSMYLCASRPYPTGRIYEQYFGPGTRLTVT.

The chain couples TRBV5-8 to TRBJ2-1; 9 nucleotides match TRBD2. The CDR3 length is 14 residues. The germline CDR1 and CDR2 sequences are SGHTS and YDEGEE. V shed 3 bases, J shed 9 bases, and the junction held 7 bases outside the gene matches. This chain's CDR3 is CASSSHRSGGEQFF. The CDR3 region has the DNA TGTGCCAGCAGCTCACACCGTAGCGGGGGTGAGCAGTTCTTC.

The chain has TRBV30 and TRBJ2-2; 11 nucleotides match TRBD2. The CDR3 contains 15 residues. J gave up 3 bases and V 5 bases, and 5 bases lay outside the gene matches. Germline lookup yields CDR1 GTSNPN and CDR2 SVGIG (reference sequence). DNA for the CDR3: TGTGCCTGGGGGCGACTAGCGGGACACACCGGGGAGCTGTTTTTT. This sequence encodes CAWGRLAGHTGELFF.

This clone was seen a single time. The chain combines TRBV4-2 with TRBJ1-2; 7 nucleotides agree with TRBD1. CDR1 is LGHNA and CDR2 is YNFKEQ in the germline V gene. The CDR3 consists of 15 residues. V lost 2 bases and J lost 5; bases outside the gene matches: 8. CDR3 protein: CASSQRLTGEYGYTF. The CDR3, as DNA: TGTGCCAGCAGCCAAAGGTTAACAGGGGAATATGGCTACACCTTC.